This entry describes one T cell receptor beta chain. Its antigen is not known. The entry originates in a study of OX40 agonist ivuxolimab in advanced cancers. Points from the study as a whole: At 0.1 to 3.0 mg/kg and by week 6, clonal expansion occurred in CD4+ and CD8+ blood T cells. With doses of 0.1-3.0 mg/kg, partial responders showed among the lowest clonal expansion.

V gave up 1 base and J gave up 4 bases; unmatched junction bases: 6. There are 17 residues in the CDR3. Germline V lookup: CDR1 MGHRA, CDR2 YSYEKL. Produced via immunoSEQ multiplex PCR; TCRdb's table is partial and in-frame only. This table has tens of thousands of clones, 85% to 90% appearing once. The source material was CD4+ or CD8+ T cells sorted from blood, sampled in a trial of the OX40 agonist ivuxolimab. The TCR was taken from an adult with an advanced solid tumor such as melanoma, head and neck, liver or kidney cancer. The chain uses TRBV4-1 and TRBJ2-3; 12 positions agree with TRBD2. CDR3 in amino acids: CASSQVGGLAGPDTQYF. The CDR3 nucleotides are TGCGCCAGCAGCCAAGTAGGTGGACTAGCGGGACCAGATACGCAGTATTTT.